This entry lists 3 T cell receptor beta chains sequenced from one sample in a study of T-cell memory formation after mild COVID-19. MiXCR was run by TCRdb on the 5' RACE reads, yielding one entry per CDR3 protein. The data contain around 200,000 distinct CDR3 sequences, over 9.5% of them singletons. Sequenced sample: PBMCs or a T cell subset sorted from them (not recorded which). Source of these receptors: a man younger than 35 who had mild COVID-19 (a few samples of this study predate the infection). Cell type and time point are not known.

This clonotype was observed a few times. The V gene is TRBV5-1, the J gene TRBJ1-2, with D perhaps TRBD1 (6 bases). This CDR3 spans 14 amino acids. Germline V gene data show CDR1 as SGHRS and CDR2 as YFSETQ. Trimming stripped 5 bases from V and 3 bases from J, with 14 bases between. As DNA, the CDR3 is TGCGCCAGCAGACCCGGGAGGGGGGACTATGGCTACACCTTC. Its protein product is CASRPGRGDYGYTF.

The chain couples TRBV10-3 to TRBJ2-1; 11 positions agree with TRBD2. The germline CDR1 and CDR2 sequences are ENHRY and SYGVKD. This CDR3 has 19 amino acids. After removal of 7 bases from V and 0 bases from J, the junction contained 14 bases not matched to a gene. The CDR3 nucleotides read TGTGCCATCACGGCGGGTCTAGCGGGGGGCCAGAGCTCCTACAATGAGCAGTTCTTC. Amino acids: CAITAGLAGGQSSYNEQFF.

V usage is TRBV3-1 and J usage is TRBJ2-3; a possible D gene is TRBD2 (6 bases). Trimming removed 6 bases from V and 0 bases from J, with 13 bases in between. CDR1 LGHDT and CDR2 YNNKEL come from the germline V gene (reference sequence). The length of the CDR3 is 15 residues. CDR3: CASRSRDSSTDTQYF. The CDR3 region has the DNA TGTGCCAGCAGATCCCGGGACTCCAGCACAGATACGCAGTATTTT.